One TCR beta chain is described in this entry. Its target is unknown. Germline CDR1 SGHTA, CDR2 FQGNSA. There are 15 residues in the CDR3. Trimming left V 5 bases short and J 7 bases short, with 15 bases between. This table comes from immunoSEQ multiplex PCR, and its TCRdb copy is limited to in-frame clones, with some not included. Among some 98,000 clones listed, roughly 90% were seen once. This sample was included in a study of cytomegalovirus exposure and HLA in healthy donors. Study-wide results and limits: Generally TCR sequences proved uncommon, though certain public TCRs appeared in numerous donors. The authors listed 180 or so TCR beta chains as cytomegalovirus-associated. In vitro assays verified that three CMV-associated chains recognized CMV antigens specifically.

The chain recombines TRBV7-2 with TRBJ1-6; D remains unclear. The sample was PBMCs. This sequence originates from a man aged 18 to 30 in good health and CMV-seropositive. CDR3 in amino acids: CASSLYTGRNSPLHF. As DNA, the CDR3 is TGTGCCAGCAGCCTATACACCGGGAGGAATTCACCCCTCCACTTT.